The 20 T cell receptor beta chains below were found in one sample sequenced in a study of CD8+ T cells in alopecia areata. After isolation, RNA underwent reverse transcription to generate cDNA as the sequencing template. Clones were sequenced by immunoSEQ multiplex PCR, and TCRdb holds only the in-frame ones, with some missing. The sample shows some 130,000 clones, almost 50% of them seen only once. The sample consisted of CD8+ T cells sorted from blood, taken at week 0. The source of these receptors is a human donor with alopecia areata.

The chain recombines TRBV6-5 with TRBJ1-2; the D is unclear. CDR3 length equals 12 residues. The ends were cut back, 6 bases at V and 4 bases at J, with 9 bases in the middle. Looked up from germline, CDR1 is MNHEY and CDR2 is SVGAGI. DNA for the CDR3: TGTGCCAGCAGCGGGTGGGGCTATGGCTACACCTTC. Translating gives CASSGWGYGYTF.

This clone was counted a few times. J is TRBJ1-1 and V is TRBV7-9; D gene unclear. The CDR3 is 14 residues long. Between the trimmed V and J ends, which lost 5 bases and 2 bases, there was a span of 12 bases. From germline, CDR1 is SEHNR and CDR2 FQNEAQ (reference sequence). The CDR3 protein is CASSLPVLNTEAFF. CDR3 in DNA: TGTGCCAGCAGCCTCCCAGTTCTTAACACTGAAGCTTTCTTT.

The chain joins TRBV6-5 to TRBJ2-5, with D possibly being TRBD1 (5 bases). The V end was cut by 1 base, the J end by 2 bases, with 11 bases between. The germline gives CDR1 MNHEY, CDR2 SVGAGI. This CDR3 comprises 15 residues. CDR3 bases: TGTGCCAGCAGTTACTTCCCGACAGATCAAGAGACCCAGTACTTC. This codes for CASSYFPTDQETQYF.

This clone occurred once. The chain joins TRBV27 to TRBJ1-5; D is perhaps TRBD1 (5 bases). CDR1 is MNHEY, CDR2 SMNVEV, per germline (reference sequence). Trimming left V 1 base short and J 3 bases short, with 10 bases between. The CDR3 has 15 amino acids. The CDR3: CASSLWAGSNQPQHF. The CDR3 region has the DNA TGTGCCAGCAGTTTATGGGCAGGGTCCAATCAGCCCCAGCATTTT.

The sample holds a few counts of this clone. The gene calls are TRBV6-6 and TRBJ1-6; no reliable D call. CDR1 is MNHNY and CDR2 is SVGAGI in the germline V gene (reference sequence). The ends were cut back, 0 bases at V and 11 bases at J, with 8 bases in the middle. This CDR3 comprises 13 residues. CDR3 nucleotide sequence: TGTGCCAGCAGTTACTCAGGGTCAACACCCCTCCACTTT. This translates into CASSYSGSTPLHF.

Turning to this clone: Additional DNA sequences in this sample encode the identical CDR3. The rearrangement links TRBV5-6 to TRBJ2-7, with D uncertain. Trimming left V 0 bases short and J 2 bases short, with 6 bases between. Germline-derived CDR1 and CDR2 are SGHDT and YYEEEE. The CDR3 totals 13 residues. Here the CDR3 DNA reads TGTGCCAGCAGCTTGGATAGGGCCTACGAGCAGTACTTC. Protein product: CASSLDRAYEQYF.

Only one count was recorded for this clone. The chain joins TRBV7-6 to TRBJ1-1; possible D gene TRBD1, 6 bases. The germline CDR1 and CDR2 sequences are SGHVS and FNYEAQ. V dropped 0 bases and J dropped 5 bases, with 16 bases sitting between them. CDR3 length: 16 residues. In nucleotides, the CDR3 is TGTGCCAGCAGCTTAGCGGGGCAGGGGCCGGGGACTGAAGCTTTCTTT. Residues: CASSLAGQGPGTEAFF.

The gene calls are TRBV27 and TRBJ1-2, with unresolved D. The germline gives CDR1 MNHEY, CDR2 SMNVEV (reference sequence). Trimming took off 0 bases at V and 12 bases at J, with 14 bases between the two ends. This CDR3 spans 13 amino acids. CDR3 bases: TGTGCCAGCAGTTTATCGTACGGGTTAAGCGACACCTTC. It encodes CASSLSYGLSDTF.

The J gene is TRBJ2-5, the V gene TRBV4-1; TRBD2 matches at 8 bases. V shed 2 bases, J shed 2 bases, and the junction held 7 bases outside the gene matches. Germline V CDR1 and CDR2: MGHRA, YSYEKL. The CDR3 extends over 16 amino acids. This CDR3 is CASSQRLARTQETQYF. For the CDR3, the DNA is TGCGCCAGCAGCCAACGACTAGCGCGCACACAAGAGACCCAGTACTTC.

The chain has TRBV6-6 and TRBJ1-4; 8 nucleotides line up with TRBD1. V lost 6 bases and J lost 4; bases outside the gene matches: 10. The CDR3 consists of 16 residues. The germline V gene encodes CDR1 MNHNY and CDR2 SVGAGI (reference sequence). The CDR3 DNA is TGTGCCAGCAGCCCCCAGGGGGCGCGGGGTAATGAAAAACTGTTTTTT. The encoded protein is CASSPQGARGNEKLFF.

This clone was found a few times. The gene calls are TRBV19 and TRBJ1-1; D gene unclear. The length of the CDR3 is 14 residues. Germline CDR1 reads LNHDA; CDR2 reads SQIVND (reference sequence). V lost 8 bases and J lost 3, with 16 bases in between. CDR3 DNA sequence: TGTGCCAGTTCCCATCCCACTGACTACACTGAAGCTTTCTTT. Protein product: CASSHPTDYTEAFF.

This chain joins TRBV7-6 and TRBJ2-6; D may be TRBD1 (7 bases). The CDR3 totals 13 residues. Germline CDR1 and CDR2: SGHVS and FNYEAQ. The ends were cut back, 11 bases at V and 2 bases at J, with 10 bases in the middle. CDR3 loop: CAARGAGANVLTF. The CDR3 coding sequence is TGTGCCGCCAGGGGGGCTGGGGCCAACGTCCTGACTTTC.

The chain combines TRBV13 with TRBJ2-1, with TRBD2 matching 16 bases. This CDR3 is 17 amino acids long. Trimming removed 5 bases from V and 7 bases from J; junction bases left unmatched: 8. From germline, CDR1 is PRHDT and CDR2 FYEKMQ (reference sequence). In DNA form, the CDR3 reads TGTGCCAGCAGCCCAGGGACTAGCGGGGGGGCTCGGAATGAGCAGTTCTTC. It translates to CASSPGTSGGARNEQFF.

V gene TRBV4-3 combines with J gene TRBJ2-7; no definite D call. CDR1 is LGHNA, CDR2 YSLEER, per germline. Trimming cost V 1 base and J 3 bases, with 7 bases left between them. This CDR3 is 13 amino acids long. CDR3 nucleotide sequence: TGCGCCAGCAGCCAAGGTCTCAACTACGAGCAGTACTTC. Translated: CASSQGLNYEQYF.

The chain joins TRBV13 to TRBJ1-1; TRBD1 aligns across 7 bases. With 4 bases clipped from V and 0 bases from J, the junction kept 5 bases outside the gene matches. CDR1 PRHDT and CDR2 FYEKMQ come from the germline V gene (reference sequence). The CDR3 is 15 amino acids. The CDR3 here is CASSSEGAVNTEAFF. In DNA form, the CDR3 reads TGTGCCAGCAGCTCGGAGGGGGCAGTGAACACTGAAGCTTTCTTT.

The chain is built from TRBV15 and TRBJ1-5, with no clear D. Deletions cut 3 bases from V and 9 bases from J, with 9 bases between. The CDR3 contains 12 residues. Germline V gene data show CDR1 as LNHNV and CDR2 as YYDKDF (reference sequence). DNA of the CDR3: TGTGCCACCAGCAGTCCCTCGGGGCCCCAGCATTTT. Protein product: CATSSPSGPQHF.

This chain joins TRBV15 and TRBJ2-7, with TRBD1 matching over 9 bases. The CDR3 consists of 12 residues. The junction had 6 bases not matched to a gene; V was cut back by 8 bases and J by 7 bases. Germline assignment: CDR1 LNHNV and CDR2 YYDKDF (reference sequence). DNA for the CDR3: TGTGCCACCGAACAGGGGGCGGGTGAGCAGTACTTC. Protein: CATEQGAGEQYF.

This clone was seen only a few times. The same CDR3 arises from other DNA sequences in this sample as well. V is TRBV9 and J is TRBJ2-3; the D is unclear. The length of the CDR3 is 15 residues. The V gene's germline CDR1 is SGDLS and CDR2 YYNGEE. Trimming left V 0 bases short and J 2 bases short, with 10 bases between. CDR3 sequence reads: CASSVGADSTDTQYF. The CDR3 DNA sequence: TGTGCCAGCAGCGTAGGGGCAGATTCCACAGATACGCAGTATTTT.

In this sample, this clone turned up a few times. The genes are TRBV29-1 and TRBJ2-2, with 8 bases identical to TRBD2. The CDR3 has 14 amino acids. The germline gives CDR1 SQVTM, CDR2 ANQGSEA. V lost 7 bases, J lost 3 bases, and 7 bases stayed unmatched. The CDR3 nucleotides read TGCAGCGCCACCGGGACTAGTGACACCGGGGAGCTGTTTTTT. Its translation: CSATGTSDTGELFF.

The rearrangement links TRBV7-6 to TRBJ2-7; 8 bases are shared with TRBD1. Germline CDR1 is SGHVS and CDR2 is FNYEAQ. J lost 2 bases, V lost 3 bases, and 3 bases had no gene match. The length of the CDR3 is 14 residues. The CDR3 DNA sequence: TGTGCCAGCAGCTTCGGACAGGGAACCTACGAGCAGTACTTC. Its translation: CASSFGQGTYEQYF.